The clone carrying this T cell receptor (beta chain) was detected only once. This specimen belongs to a study of blood T cell repertoires in COVID-19. The protocol was immunoSEQ multiplex PCR, while the TCRdb copy is restricted to in-frame clones and leaves out a portion. The sample contains about 69,000 clones, nearly 90% of which appear only once. The material sequenced was peripheral blood. The receptor was isolated from a woman between 50 and 59 years old with active COVID-19.

CDR3 bases: TGTGCCAGCAGTGTCGGACTGAGGTTTGAAGCTTTCTTT. Protein sequence: CASSVGLRFEAFF. V and J are TRBV27 and TRBJ1-1; D is unresolved. The germline V and J ends were trimmed by 5 bases and 7 bases, with 14 bases remaining between them. CDR1 and CDR2 from the germline V gene are MNHEY and SMNVEV (reference sequence). The CDR3 sequence is 13 residues long.